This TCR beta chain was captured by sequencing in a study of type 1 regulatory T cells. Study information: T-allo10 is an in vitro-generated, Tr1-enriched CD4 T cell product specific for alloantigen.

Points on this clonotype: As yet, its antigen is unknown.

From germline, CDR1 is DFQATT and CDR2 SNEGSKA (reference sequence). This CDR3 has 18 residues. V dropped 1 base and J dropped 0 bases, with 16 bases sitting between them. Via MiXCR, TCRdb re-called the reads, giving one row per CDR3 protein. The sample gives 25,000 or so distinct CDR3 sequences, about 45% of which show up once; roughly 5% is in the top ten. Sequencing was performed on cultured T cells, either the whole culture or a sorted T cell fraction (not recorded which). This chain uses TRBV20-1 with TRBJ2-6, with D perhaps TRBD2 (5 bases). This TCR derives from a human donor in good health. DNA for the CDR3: TGCAGTGCTAGAGGTGGTCGGGGTTCCGGCTCTGGGGCCAACGTCCTGACTTTC. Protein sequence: CSARGGRGSGSGANVLTF.